This T cell receptor (beta chain) stems from a study of molecular identifiers for immune sequencing clone quantification. This clonotype was observed many times. The antigen is undetermined. The V gene's germline CDR1 is LNHDA and CDR2 SQIVND (reference sequence). The CDR3 extends over 14 amino acids. The V gene lost 5 bases and the J gene lost 7 bases, with 18 bases spanning the gap. Study-wide findings and caveats: Among under 1.1 million naive cells, spiked Jurkat TCR RNA from a single cell was reportedly detectable.

Naive CD8 sequencing libraries were generated from around 20,000 to 1,000,000 sorted cells, with 10%, 30% or 50% RNA as input. Based on a CD8+CD4-CCR7+CD45RA+ profile, naive CD8 T cells were sorted. Preparation methods for the bulk TCR libraries were those previously described, with listed TCR primers. TCRdb recomputed calls from the PCR reads with MiXCR, one row per CDR3 protein. Here the sample spans about 97,000 distinct CDR3 sequences, more than 20% being singletons. The rearrangement links TRBV19 to TRBJ2-7; tentatively, D is TRBD1 (6 bases). Sequencing was done on a sample of naive CD8+ T cells from blood, with Jurkat cell RNA spiked in. Subset in this sample: FACS-sorted CD8+CD4-CCR7+CD45RA+ naive T cells. This sequence originates from a human donor in good health. Some libraries in this study had Jurkat cell RNA spiked in. Here the CDR3 reads CASSATGASGEQYF. The CDR3 region has the DNA TGTGCCAGTAGTGCGACAGGAGCCTCTGGTGAGCAGTACTTC. Together with reference TRBV19 and TRBJ2-7, the CDR3 gives the full variable domain: DGGITQSPKYLFRKEGQNVTLSCEQNLNHDAMYWYRQDPGQGLRLIYYSQIVNDFQKGDIAEGYSVSREKKESFPLTVTSAQKNPTAFYLCASSATGASGEQYFGPGTRLTVT.